The sequence of this T cell receptor (beta chain) was determined in a study of T cell responses to AZD1222 COVID-19 vaccine. Notes on this clone: Its target is not known.

Generated by immunoSEQ multiplex PCR, the TCRdb table keeps only in-frame clones and is missing some. The sample lists roughly 180,000 clones, about nine tenths occurring once. This CDR3 is 14 amino acids long. Germline V gene data show CDR1 as SNHLY and CDR2 as FYNNEI. V lost 5 bases to trimming and J lost 2 bases; unmatched junction nucleotides: 5. Whole-study findings and limits: Close to half of all spike-specific TCRs reportedly target regions of the variants that are unmutated. Without day 14 samples, only post-peak T cell repertoires were studied. Regions 160-218 and 743-854 dominated among vaccine-associated CD4 TCRs spanning spike.

The sequence derives from an adult in good health. The specimen comprised peripheral blood, sampled on day 0 of AZD1222 vaccination. V gene TRBV2 combines with J gene TRBJ1-2; 7 nucleotides agree with TRBD1. In nucleotides, the CDR3 is TGTGCCAGCAGTCAACCGGGACAGAACTATGGCTACACCTTC. Amino acid sequence: CASSQPGQNYGYTF. Full variable domain (outside the CDR3, taken from reference TRBV2 and TRBJ1-2): EPEVTQTPSHQVTQMGQEVILRCVPISNHLYFYWYRQILGQKVEFLVSFYNNEISEKSEIFDDQFSVERPDGSNFTLKIRSTKLEDSAMYFCASSQPGQNYGYTFGSGTRLTVV.